Each of the 5 T cell receptor beta chains below was sequenced from the same sample in a study of graft-versus-host responses after intestinal transplantation. Assay: immunoSEQ multiplex PCR; the TCRdb copy retains only in-frame clones and omits some. Of 23,000 or so clones in the sample, roughly 42% were seen once. Specimen: alloreactive CD4+ T cells from a mixed lymphocyte reaction culture, collected before intestinal transplant. Specified subset: CFSE-low proliferating T cells sorted from roughly six-day pre-transplant mixed lymphocyte reaction (GvH or HvG direction). Every receptor here comes from a human patient who received an intestinal transplant.

The J gene is TRBJ1-6, the V gene TRBV10-3; no definite D call. The CDR3 totals 15 residues. V was cut by 3 bases and J by 0 bases, with 6 bases left in between. Germline CDR1 and CDR2: ENHRY and SYGVKD. Here the CDR3 DNA reads TGTGCCATCAGTGAAGCGGTCTCCTATAATTCACCCCTCCACTTT. Protein sequence: CAISEAVSYNSPLHF.

In this sample, this clone turned up once. The rearrangement uses TRBV19 and TRBJ1-4; TRBD1 is a possible D gene (6 bases). The V gene's germline CDR1 is LNHDA and CDR2 SQIVND (reference sequence). The CDR3 loop spans 14 amino acids. V shed 4 bases and J shed 7 bases, with 13 bases lying between them. The CDR3 region is CASSKATRGEKLFF. The CDR3 DNA sequence: TGTGCCAGTAGTAAGGCAACCAGGGGTGAAAAACTGTTTTTT.

The rearrangement joins TRBV29-1 to TRBJ1-2, with unresolved D. Between the trimmed V and J ends, which lost 4 bases and 7 bases, there was a span of 10 bases. CDR1 is SQVTM, CDR2 ANQGSEA, per germline. This CDR3 has 11 residues. The CDR3 nucleotides are TGCAGCGTTGTAACCGGGTCTGGCTACACCTTC. Its translation: CSVVTGSGYTF.

This chain uses TRBV5-1 with TRBJ2-1; TRBD1 matches at 7 bases. CDR1 and CDR2 (germline): SGHRS, YFSETQ. The CDR3 length is 15 residues. J lost 2 bases, V lost 0 bases, and 2 bases had no gene match. The CDR3 sequence is CASSLVQGTYNEQFF. CDR3 coding DNA: TGCGCCAGCAGCTTGGTACAGGGGACCTACAATGAGCAGTTCTTC.

This clone was recorded only once. The chain carries TRBV14 and TRBJ2-1; the D gene is possibly TRBD2 (6 bases). V was cut by 1 base and J by 6 bases, with 10 bases left in between. The CDR3 has 14 amino acids. Germline V gene data show CDR1 as SGHDN and CDR2 as FVKESK. For the CDR3, the DNA is TGTGCCAGCAGCCAAGCTTATAGCGGCAATGAGCAGTTCTTC. It encodes CASSQAYSGNEQFF.